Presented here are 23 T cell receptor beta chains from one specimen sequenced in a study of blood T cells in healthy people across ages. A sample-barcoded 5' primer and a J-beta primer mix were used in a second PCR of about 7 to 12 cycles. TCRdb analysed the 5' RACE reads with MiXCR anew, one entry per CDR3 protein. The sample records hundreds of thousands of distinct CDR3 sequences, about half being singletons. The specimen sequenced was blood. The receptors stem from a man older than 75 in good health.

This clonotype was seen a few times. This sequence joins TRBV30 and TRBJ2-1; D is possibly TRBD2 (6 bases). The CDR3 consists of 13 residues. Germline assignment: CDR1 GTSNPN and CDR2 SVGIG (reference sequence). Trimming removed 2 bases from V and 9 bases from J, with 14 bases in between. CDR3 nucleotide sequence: TGTGCCTGGAGTCCCACGCAGGGAGGTGAGCAGTTCTTC. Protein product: CAWSPTQGGEQFF.

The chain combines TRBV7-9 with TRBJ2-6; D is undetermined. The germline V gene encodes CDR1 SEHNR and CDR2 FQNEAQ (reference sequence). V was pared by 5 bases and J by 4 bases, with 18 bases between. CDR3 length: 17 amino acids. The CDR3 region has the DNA TGTGCCAGCAGCCCGGCAGGTCAAACCTGGGGGGCCAACGTCCTGACTTTC. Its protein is CASSPAGQTWGANVLTF.

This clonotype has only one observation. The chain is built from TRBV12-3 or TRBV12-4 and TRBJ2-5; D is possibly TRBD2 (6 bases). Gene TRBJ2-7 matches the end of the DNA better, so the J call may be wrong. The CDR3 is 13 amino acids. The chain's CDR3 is CASSTSRNGEQYF. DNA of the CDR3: TGTGCCAGCAGCACTAGCCGCAACGGCGAGCAGTACTTC.

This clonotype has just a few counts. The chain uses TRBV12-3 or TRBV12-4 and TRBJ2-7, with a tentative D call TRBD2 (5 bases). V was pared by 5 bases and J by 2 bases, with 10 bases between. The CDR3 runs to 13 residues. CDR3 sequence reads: CASSHGEPYEQYF. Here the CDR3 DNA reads TGTGCCAGCAGTCACGGGGAGCCCTACGAGCAGTACTTC.

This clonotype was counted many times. Here the CDR3 DNA reads TGTGCCAGCAGTGACGGGACTGGAGTATACTACGAGCAGTACTTC. Its translation: CASSDGTGVYYEQYF. The rearrangement uses TRBV2 and TRBJ2-7; possibly TRBD2 for D (6 bases). The CDR3 consists of 15 residues. CDR1 and CDR2 (germline): SNHLY, FYNNEI. Trimming shortened V by 3 bases and J by 3 bases, and 15 bases separated the two germline ends.

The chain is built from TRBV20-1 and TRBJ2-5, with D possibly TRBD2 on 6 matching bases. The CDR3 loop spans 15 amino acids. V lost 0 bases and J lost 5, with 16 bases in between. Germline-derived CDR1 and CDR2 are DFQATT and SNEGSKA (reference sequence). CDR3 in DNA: TGCAGTGCTAGAGATCGAGCGGGTGCCCCGGAGACCCAGTACTTC. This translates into CSARDRAGAPETQYF.

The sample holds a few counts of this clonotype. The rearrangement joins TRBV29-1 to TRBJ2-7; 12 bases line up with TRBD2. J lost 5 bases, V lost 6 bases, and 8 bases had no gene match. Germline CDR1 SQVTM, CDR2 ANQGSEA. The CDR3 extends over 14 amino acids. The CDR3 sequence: CSVLLAGGPNEQYF. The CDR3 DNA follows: TGCAGCGTACTCCTAGCGGGAGGGCCCAACGAGCAGTACTTC.

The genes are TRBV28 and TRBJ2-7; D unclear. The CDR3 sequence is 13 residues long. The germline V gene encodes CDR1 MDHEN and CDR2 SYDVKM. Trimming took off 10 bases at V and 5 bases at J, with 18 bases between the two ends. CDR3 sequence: CATGSSNPNEQYF. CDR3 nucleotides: TGTGCCACAGGATCTTCCAATCCTAACGAGCAGTACTTC.

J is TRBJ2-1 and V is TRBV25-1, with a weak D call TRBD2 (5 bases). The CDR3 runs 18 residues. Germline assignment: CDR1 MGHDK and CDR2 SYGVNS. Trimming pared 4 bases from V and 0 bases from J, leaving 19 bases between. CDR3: CASSGPPAGRRSYNEQFF. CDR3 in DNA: TGTGCCAGCAGTGGGCCCCCCGCGGGCCGACGCTCCTACAATGAGCAGTTCTTC.

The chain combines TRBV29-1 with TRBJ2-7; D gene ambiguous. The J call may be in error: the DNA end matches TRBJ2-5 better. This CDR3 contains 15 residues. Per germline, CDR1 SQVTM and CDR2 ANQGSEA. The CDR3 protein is CSVEDPIPVRETQYF. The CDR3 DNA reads TGCAGCGTTGAAGATCCCATCCCCGTACGCGAGACCCAGTACTTC.

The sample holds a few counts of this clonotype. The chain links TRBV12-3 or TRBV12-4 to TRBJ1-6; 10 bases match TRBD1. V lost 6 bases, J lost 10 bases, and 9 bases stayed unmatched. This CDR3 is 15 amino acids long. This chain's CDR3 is CASSRRTGGSSPLHF. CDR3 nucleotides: TGTGCCAGCAGCCGCCGGACAGGGGGTAGCTCACCCCTCCACTTT.

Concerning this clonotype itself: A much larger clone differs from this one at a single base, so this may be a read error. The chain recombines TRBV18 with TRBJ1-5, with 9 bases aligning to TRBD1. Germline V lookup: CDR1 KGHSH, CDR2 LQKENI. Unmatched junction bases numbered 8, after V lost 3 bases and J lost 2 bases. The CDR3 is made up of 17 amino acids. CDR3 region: CASSPGQGVTGNQPQHF. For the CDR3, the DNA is TGTGCCAGCTCACCGGGACAGGGCGTTACGGGCAATCAGCCCCAGCATTTT.

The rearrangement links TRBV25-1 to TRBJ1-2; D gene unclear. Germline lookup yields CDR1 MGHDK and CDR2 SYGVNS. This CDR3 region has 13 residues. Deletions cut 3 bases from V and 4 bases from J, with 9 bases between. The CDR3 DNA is TGTGCCAGCAGTGATTTGGCGGCCTATGGCTACACCTTC. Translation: CASSDLAAYGYTF.

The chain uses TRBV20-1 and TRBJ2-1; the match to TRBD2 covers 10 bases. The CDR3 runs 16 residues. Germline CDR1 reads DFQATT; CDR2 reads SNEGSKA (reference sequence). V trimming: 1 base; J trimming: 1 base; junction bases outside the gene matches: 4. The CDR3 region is CSARVVAGGSYNEQFF. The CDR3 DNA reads TGCAGTGCTAGAGTGGTAGCGGGAGGTTCCTACAATGAGCAGTTCTTC.

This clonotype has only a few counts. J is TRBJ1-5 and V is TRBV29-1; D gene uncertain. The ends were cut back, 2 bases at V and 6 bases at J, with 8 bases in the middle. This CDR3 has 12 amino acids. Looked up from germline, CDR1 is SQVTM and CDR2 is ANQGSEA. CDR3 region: CSVEIGGQPQHF. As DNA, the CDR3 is TGCAGCGTTGAAATCGGAGGTCAGCCCCAGCATTTT.

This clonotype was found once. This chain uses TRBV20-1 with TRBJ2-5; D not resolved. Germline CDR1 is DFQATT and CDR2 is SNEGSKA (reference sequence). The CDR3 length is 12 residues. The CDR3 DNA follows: TGCCTAGTGAAGCAGTACCAAGAGACCCAGTACTTC. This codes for CLVKQYQETQYF.

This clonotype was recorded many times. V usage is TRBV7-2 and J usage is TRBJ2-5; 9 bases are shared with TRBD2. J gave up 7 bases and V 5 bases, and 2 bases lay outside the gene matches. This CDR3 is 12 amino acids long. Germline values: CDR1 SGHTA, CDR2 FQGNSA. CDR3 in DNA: TGTGCCAGCAGCGAGACTAGCGGGACCCAGTACTTC. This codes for CASSETSGTQYF.

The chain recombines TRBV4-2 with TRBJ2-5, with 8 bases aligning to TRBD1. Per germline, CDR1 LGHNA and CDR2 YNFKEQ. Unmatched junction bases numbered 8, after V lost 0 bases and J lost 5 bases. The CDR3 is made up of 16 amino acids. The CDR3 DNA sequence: TGTGCCAGCAGCCAAGATCAGGGGGCAGGGTCCGAGACCCAGTACTTC. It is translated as CASSQDQGAGSETQYF.

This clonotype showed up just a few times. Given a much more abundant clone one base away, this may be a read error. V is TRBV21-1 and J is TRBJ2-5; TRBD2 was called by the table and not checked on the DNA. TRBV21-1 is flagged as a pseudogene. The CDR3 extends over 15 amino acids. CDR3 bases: TGTGCCAGCGGGCAGGCTAGCGGGAGGCGGAATGAGCAGTACTTC. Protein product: CASGQASGRRNEQYF.

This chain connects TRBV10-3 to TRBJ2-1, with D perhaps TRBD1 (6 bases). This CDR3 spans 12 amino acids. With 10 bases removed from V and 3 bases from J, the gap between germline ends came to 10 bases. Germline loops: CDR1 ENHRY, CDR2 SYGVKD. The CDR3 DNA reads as TGTGCCACACAGGGTGTCTACAATGAGCAGTTCTTC. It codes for CATQGVYNEQFF.

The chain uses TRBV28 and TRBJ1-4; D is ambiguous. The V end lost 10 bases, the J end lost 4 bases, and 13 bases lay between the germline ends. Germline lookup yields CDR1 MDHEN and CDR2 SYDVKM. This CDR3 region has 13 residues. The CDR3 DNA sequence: TGTGCCACCGAGAAGGGAAATAATGAAAAACTGTTTTTT. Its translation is CATEKGNNEKLFF.

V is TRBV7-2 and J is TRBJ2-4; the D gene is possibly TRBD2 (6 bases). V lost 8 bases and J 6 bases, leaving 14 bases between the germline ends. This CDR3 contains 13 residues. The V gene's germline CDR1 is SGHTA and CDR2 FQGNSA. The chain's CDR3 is CASRSGSPNIQYF. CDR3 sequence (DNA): TGTGCCAGCCGTTCCGGGAGCCCAAACATTCAGTACTTC.

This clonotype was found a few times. CDR3 coding DNA: TGTGCCAGCAGCTTAGAGGGGTTTGATGAAAAACTGTTTTTT. Protein product: CASSLEGFDEKLFF. V usage is TRBV7-2 and J usage is TRBJ1-4; a possible D gene is TRBD1 (5 bases). The germline CDR1 and CDR2 sequences are SGHTA and FQGNSA. The CDR3 sequence is 14 residues long. Trimming removed 1 base from V and 6 bases from J, with 9 bases in between. Full variable domain (rest looked up from reference TRBV7-2 and TRBJ1-4): GAGVSQSPSNKVTEKGKDVELRCDPISGHTALYWYRQSLGQGLEFLIYFQGNSAPDKSGLPSDRFSAERTGGSVSTLTIQRTQQEDSAVYLCASSLEGFDEKLFFGSGTQLSVL.